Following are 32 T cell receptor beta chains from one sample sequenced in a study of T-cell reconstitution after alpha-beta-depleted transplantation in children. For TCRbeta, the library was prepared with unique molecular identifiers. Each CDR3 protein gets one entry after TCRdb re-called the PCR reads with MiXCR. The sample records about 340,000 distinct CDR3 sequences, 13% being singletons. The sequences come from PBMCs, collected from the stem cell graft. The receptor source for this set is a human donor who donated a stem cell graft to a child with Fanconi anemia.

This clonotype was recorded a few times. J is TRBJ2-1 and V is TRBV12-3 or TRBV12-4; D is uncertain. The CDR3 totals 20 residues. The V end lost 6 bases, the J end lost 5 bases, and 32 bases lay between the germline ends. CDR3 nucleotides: TGTGCCAGCAGCAATCTGCTCCTTAGGATTTCGTCTGATTTAAACAATGAGCAGTTCTTC. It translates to CASSNLLLRISSDLNNEQFF.

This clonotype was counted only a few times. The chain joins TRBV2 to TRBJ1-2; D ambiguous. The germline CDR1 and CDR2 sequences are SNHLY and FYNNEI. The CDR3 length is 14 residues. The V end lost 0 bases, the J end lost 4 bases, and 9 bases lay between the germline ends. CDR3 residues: CASSEARATYGYTF. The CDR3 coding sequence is TGTGCCAGCAGTGAAGCGCGGGCAACCTATGGCTACACCTTC.

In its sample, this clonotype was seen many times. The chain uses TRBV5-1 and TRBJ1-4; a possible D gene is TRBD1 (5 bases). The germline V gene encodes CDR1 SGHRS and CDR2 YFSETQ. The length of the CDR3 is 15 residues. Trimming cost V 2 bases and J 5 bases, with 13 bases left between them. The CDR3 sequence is CASSFVGALNEKLFF. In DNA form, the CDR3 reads TGCGCCAGCAGCTTCGTCGGGGCCCTGAATGAAAAACTGTTTTTT.

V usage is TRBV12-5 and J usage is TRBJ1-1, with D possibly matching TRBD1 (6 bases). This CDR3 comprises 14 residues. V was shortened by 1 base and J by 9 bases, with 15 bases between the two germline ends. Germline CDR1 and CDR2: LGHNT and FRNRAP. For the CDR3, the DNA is TGTGCTAGTGGTTTGGACTCAGAGGGGGATAAAGCTTTCTTT. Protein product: CASGLDSEGDKAFF. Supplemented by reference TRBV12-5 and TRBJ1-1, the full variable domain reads DARVTQTPRHKVTEMGQEVTMRCQPILGHNTVFWYRQTMMQGLELLAYFRNRAPLDDSGMPKDRFSAEMPDATLATLKIQPSEPRDSAVYFCASGLDSEGDKAFFGQGTRLTVV.

The CDR3, as DNA: TGTGCCAGCAGCCTCAGTGTTCCTCCCGGGGGCTACACCTTC. This codes for CASSLSVPPGGYTF. The chain recombines TRBV6-1 with TRBJ1-2, with unresolved D. Germline V gives CDR1 MNHNS, CDR2 SASEGT. The CDR3 runs 14 residues. Trimming cost V 6 bases and J 8 bases, with 19 bases left between them.

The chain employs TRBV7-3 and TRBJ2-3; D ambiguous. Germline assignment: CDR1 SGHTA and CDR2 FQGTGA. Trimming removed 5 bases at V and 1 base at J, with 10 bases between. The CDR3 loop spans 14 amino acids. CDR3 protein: CASSARLGTDTQYF. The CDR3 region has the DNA TGTGCCAGCAGCGCTCGCCTGGGCACAGATACGCAGTATTTT.

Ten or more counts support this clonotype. Written as DNA, the CDR3 is TGCGCCAGCAGCTTGGAACCGCGCCGCTATGGCTACACCTTC. This codes for CASSLEPRRYGYTF. J is TRBJ1-2 and V is TRBV5-1; no firm D call. Trimming shortened V by 0 bases and J by 4 bases, and 10 bases separated the two germline ends. The length of the CDR3 is 14 residues. Per germline, CDR1 SGHRS and CDR2 YFSETQ.

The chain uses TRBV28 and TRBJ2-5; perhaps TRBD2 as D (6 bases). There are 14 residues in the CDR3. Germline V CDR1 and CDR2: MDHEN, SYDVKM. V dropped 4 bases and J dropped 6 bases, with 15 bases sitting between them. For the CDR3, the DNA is TGTGCCAGCAGTTCCGGGACTTTTGTGAAGACCCAGTACTTC. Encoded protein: CASSSGTFVKTQYF. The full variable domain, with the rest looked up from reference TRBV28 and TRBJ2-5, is DVKVTQSSRYLVKRTGEKVFLECVQDMDHENMFWYRQDPGLGLRLIYFSYDVKMKEKGDIPEGYSVSREKKERFSLILESASTNQTSMYLCASSSGTFVKTQYFGPGTRLLVL.

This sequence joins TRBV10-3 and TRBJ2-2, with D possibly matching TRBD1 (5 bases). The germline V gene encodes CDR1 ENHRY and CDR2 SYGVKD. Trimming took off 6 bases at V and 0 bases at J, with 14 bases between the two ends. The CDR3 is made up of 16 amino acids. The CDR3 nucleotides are TGTGCCATCAGCCGGACCGCGACAGCGAACACCGGGGAGCTGTTTTTT. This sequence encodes CAISRTATANTGELFF.

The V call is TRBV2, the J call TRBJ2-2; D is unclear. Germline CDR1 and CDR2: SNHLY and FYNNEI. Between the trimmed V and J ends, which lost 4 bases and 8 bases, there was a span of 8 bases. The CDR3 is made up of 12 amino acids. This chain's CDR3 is CASSGEWGELFF. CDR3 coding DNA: TGTGCCAGCAGTGGAGAGTGGGGGGAGCTGTTTTTT.

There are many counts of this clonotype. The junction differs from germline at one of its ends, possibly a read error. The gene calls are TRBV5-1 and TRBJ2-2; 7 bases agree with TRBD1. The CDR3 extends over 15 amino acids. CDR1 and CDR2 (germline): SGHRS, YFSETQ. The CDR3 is CASSLGTANTGELFF. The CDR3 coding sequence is TGTGCCAGCAGTTTGGGGACAGCGAACACCGGGGAGCTGTTTTTT.

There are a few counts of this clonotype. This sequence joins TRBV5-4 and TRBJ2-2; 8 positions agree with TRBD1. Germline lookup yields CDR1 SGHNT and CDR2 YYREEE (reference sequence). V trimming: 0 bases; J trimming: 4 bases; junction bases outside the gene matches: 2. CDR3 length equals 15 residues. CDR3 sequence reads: CASSLAQGATGELFF. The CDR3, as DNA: TGTGCCAGCAGCTTGGCGCAGGGGGCCACCGGGGAGCTGTTTTTT.

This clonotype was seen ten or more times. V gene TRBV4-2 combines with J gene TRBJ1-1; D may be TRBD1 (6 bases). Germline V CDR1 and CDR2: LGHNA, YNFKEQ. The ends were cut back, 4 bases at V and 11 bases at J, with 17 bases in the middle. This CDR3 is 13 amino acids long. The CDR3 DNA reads TGTGCCAGCAGCCCCGGGGGGGGCCGGCGGGCTTTCTTT. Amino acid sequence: CASSPGGGRRAFF.

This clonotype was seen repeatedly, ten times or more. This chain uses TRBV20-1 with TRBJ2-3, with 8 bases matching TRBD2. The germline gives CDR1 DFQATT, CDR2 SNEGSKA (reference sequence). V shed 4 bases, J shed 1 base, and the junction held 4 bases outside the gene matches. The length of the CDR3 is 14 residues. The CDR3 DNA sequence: TGCAGTGCTATTAGCGGGACTCGCACAGATACGCAGTATTTT. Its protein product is CSAISGTRTDTQYF.

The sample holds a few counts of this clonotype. CDR3 nucleotides: TGCGCCAGCAGCGAGGACAACTCCTACGAGCAGTACTTC. Its translation: CASSEDNSYEQYF. The rearrangement uses TRBV5-1 and TRBJ2-7, with D perhaps TRBD1 (5 bases). The length of the CDR3 is 13 residues. V lost 4 bases, J lost 0 bases, and 8 bases lay in between. The germline CDR1 and CDR2 sequences are SGHRS and YFSETQ.

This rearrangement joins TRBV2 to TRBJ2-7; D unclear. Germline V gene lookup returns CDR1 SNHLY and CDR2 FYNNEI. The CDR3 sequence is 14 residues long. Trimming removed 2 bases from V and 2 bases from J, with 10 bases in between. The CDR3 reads CASSEFEAPYEQYV. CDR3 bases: TGTGCCAGCAGTGAATTTGAGGCTCCCTACGAGCAGTACGTC.

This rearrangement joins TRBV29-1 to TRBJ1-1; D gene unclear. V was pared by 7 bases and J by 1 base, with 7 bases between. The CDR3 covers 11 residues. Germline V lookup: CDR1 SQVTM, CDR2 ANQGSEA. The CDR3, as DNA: TGCAGCGGTGGAGGGAACACTGAAGCTTTCTTT. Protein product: CSGGGNTEAFF.

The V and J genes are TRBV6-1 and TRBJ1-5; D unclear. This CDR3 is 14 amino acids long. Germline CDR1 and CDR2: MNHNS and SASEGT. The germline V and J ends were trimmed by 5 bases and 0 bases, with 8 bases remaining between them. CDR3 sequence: CASSPHNSNQPQHF. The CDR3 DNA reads TGTGCCAGCAGTCCGCACAATAGCAATCAGCCCCAGCATTTT.

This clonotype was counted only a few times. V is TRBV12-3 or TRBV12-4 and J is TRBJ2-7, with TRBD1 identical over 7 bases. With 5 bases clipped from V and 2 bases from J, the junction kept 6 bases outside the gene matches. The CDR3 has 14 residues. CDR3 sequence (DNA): TGTGCCAGCAGTCCTACCCAGGGGGCCTACGAGCAGTACTTC. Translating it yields CASSPTQGAYEQYF.

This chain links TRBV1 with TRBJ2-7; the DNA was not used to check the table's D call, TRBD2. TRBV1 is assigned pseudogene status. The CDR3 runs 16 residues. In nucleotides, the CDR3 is TGTACCAGCAGAGAAGACACAGCGCGGGCCTCCTACGAGCAGTACTTC. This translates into CTSREDTARASYEQYF.

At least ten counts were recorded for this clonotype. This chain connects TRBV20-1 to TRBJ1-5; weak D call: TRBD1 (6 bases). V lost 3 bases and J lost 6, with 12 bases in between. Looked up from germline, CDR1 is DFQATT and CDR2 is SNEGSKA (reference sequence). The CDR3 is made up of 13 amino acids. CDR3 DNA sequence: TGCAGTGCTAGTAAACAGGGAGTTCAGCCCCAGCATTTT. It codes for CSASKQGVQPQHF.

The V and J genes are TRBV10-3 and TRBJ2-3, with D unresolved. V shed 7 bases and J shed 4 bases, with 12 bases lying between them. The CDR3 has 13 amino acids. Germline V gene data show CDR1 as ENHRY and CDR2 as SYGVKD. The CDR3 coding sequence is TGTGCCATCACCTCGACGCAGGCAGATACGCAGTATTTT. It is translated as CAITSTQADTQYF.

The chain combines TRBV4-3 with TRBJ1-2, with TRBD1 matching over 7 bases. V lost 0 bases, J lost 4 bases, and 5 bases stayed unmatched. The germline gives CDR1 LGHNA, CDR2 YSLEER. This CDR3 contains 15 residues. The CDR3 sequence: CASSQDPGQTYGYTF. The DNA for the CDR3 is TGCGCCAGCAGCCAAGATCCGGGACAGACCTATGGCTACACCTTC.

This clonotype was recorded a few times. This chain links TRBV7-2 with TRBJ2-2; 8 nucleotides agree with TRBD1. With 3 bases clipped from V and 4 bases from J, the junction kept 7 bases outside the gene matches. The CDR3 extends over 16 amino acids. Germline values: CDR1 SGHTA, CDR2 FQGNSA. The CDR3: CASSLAGGLSTGELFF. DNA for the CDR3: TGTGCCAGCAGCTTGGCAGGGGGCCTGAGCACCGGGGAGCTGTTTTTT.

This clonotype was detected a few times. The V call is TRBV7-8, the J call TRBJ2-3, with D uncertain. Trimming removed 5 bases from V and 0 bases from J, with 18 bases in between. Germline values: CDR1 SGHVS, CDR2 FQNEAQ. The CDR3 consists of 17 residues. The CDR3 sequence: CASSPFRADPSTDTQYF. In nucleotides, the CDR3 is TGTGCCAGCAGCCCCTTTCGTGCGGATCCGAGCACAGATACGCAGTATTTT.

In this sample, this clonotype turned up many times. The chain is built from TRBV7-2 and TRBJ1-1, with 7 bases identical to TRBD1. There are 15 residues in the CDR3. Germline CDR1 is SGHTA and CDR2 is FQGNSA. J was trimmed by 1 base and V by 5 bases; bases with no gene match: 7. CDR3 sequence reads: CASSQGTARNTEAFF. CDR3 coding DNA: TGTGCCAGCAGCCAAGGGACAGCCAGGAACACTGAAGCTTTCTTT.

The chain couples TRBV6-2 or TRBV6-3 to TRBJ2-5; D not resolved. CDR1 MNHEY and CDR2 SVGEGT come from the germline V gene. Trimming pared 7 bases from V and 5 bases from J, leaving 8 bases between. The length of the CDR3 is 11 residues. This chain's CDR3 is CASNNGETQYF. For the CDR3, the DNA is TGTGCCAGCAACAACGGGGAGACCCAGTACTTC.

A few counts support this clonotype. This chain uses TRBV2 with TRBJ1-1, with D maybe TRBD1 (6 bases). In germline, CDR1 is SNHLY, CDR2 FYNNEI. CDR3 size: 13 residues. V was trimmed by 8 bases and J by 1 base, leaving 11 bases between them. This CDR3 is CASEGVGNTEAFF. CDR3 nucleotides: TGTGCCAGCGAGGGGGTCGGGAACACTGAAGCTTTCTTT. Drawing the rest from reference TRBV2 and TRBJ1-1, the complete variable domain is EPEVTQTPSHQVTQMGQEVILRCVPISNHLYFYWYRQILGQKVEFLVSFYNNEISEKSEIFDDQFSVERPDGSNFTLKIRSTKLEDSAMYFCASEGVGNTEAFFGQGTRLTVV.

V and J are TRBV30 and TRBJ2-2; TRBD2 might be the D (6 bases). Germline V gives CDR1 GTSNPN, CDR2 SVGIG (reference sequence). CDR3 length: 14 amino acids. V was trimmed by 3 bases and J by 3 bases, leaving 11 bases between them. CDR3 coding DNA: TGTGCCTGGAGAGGGACTGATTACACCGGGGAGCTGTTTTTT. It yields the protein CAWRGTDYTGELFF.

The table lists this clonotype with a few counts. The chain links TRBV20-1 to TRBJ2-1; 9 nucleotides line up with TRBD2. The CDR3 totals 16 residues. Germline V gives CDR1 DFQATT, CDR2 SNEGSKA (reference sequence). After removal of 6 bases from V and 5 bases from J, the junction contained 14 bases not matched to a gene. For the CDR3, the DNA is TGCAGTGCCCTGGGGGTGGCGGGGGGGTTAAACAATGAGCAGTTCTTC. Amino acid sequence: CSALGVAGGLNNEQFF.

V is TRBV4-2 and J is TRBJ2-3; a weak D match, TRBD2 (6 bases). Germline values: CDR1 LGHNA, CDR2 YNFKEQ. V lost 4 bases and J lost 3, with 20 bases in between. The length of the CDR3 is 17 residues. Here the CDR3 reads CASSPPIVRAGTDTQYF. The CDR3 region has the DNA TGTGCCAGCAGCCCGCCCATCGTGAGGGCGGGGACAGATACGCAGTATTTT.

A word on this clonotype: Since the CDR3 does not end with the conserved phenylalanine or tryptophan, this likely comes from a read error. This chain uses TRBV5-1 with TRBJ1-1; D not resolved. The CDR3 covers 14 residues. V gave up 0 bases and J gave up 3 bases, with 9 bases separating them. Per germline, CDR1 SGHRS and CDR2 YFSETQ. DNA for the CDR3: TGCGCCAGCAGCTTGGGGGTGGGGTACACTGAAGCTTTCGTT. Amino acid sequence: CASSLGVGYTEAFV.